Sequencing of this TCR beta chain was carried out in a study of T cells in Graves' hyperthyroidism and ophthalmopathy. There are many counts of this clonotype. Germline CDR1 reads SGHAT; CDR2 reads FQDESV (reference sequence). The J segment lost 4 bases and the V segment lost 5 bases, leaving 5 bases of the junction unmatched. There are 14 residues in the CDR3. Out of approximately 9.9 ml of fresh peripheral blood came the PBMCs. RNA transcripts served as the template for amplifying TCR beta CDR3 regions. RT-PCR in the first round (using the HTBI primer set) targeted the TCR CDR3. TCRdb processed the multiplex PCR reads anew with MiXCR; each CDR3 protein has one entry. This sample has about 420,000 distinct CDR3 sequences, with 15% to 19% found just once.

The material sequenced was blood. This sequence originates from a woman under 30 with Graves' hyperthyroidism. V gene TRBV11-1 combines with J gene TRBJ2-7; 10 bases are a match to TRBD1. CDR3 sequence (DNA): TGTGCCAGCAGCCAACCGGACAGGGGGTACGAGCAGTACTTC. Its protein product is CASSQPDRGYEQYF.